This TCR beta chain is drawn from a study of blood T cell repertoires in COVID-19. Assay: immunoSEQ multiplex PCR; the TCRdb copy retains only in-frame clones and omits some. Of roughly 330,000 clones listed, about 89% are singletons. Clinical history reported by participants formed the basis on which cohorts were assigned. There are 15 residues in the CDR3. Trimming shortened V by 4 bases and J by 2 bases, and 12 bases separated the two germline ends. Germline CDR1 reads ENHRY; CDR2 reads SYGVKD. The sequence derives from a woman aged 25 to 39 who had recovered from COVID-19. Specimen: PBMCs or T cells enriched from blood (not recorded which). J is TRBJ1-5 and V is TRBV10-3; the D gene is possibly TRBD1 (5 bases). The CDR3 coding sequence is TGTGCCATCAGTGTCGGGAGGGGCGGCAATCAGCCCCAGCATTTT. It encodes CAISVGRGGNQPQHF.